One and the same sample provided the 6 T cell receptor beta chains below, sequenced in a study of identical twins. From the 5' RACE reads, TCRdb called clonotypes with MiXCR, one entry per CDR3 protein. The data contain 1.5 million to 2 million distinct CDR3 sequences, 32% of them singletons. Sample: cord blood. Receptors originate from a newborn girl in good health.

This sequence joins TRBV20-1 and TRBJ2-5; the match to TRBD2 covers 10 bases. The J call may be faulty, since TRBJ2-7 better matches the DNA end. Germline assignment: CDR1 DFQATT and CDR2 SNEGSKA (reference sequence). The CDR3 is 14 residues long. Written as DNA, the CDR3 is TGCAGTGCTAGAGAGAGCGGGAGGGCCGACGAGCAGTACTTC. This encodes CSARESGRADEQYF.

This clonotype came up a few times. The rearrangement joins TRBV20-1 to TRBJ2-7; no definite D call. There are 11 residues in the CDR3. Germline loops: CDR1 DFQATT, CDR2 SNEGSKA (reference sequence). V lost 2 bases, J lost 7 bases, and 9 bases lay in between. The CDR3 loop reads CSARHKVEQYF. Here the CDR3 DNA reads TGCAGTGCTAGACATAAGGTTGAGCAGTACTTC.

The J gene is TRBJ2-5, the V gene TRBV7-8; 8 nucleotides agree with TRBD2. Unmatched junction bases numbered 2, after V lost 7 bases and J lost 1 base. This CDR3 has 13 residues. Germline V gives CDR1 SGHVS, CDR2 FQNEAQ. The CDR3 nucleotides are TGTGCCAGCACTAGCGGGCCCCAAGAGACCCAGTACTTC. Translation gives CASTSGPQETQYF. The full variable domain, rest sourced from reference TRBV7-8 and TRBJ2-5, is GAGVSQSPRYKVAKRGQDVALRCDPISGHVSLFWYQQALGQGPEFLTYFQNEAQLDKSGLPSDRFFAERPEGSVSTLKIQRTQQEDSAVYLCASTSGPQETQYFGPGTRLLVL.

The chain combines TRBV20-1 with TRBJ2-7, with 12 bases that match TRBD2. CDR1 DFQATT and CDR2 SNEGSKA come from the germline V gene (reference sequence). J gave up 9 bases and V 6 bases, and 12 bases lay outside the gene matches. The CDR3 contains 14 residues. CDR3 DNA sequence: TGCAGTGCCCCGGCTAGCGGGAGGGCCTTATGGCAGTACTTC. Protein: CSAPASGRALWQYF.

This clonotype was counted a few times. The J gene is TRBJ2-4, the V gene TRBV2, with D perhaps matching TRBD1 (6 bases). Looked up from germline, CDR1 is SNHLY and CDR2 is FYNNEI. Trimming shortened V by 3 bases and J by 15 bases, and 15 bases separated the two germline ends. The CDR3 is 12 amino acids. The CDR3 reads CASSDPAGTTYF. CDR3 nucleotides: TGTGCCAGCAGTGATCCAGCCGGGACAACGTACTTC.

This rearrangement joins TRBV7-9 to TRBJ1-2; D remains ambiguous. CDR3 length equals 14 residues. V lost 1 base and J 4 bases, leaving 10 bases between the germline ends. Germline lookup yields CDR1 SEHNR and CDR2 FQNEAQ (reference sequence). The CDR3 nucleotides read TGTGCCAGCAGCTTAGGAGACGGGTCCTATGGCTACACCTTC. Its protein product is CASSLGDGSYGYTF. Drawing the rest from reference TRBV7-9 and TRBJ1-2, the complete variable domain is DTGVSQNPRHKITKRGQNVTFRCDPISEHNRLYWYRQTLGQGPEFLTYFQNEAQLEKSRLLSDRFSAERPKGSFSTLEIQRTEQGDSAMYLCASSLGDGSYGYTFGSGTRLTVV.